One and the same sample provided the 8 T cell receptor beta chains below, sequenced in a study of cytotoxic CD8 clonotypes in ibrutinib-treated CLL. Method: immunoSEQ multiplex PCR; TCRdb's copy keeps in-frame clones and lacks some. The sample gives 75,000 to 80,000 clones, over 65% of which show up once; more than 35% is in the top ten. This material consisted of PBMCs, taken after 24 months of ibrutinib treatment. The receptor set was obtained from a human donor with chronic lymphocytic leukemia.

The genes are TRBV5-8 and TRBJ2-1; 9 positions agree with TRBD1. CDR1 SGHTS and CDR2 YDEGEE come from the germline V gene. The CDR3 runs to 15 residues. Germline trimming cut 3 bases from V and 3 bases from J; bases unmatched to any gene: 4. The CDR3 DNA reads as TGTGCCAGCAGCTCACAGGGGGCTATCTACAATGAGCAGTTCTTC. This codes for CASSSQGAIYNEQFF.

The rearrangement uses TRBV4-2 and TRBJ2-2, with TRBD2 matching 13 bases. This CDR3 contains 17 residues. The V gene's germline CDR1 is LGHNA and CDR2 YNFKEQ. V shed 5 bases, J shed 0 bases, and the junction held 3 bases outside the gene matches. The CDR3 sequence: CASSSGTSGTNTGELFF. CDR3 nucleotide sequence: TGTGCCAGCAGCTCCGGGACTAGCGGGACGAACACCGGGGAGCTGTTTTTT.

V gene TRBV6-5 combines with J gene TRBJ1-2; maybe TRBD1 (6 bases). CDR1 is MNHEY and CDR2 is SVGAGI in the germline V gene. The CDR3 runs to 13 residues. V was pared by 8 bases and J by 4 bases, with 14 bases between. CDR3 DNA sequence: TGTGCCAGCTCCCACGAGGGGGGCTATGGCTACACCTTC. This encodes CASSHEGGYGYTF.

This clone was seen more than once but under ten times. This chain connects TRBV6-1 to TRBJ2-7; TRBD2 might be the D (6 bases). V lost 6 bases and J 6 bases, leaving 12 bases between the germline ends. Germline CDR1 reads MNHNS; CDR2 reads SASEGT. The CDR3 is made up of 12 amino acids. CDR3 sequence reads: CASSKAGSEQYF. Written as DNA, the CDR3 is TGTGCCAGCAGCAAGGCCGGGAGCGAGCAGTACTTC.

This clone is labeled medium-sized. CDR3 sequence reads: CANRPRLGEKLFF. CDR3 coding DNA: TGTGCCAATCGTCCCAGGCTGGGAGAAAAACTGTTTTTT. The chain carries TRBV2 and TRBJ1-4; no clear D. Germline V lookup: CDR1 SNHLY, CDR2 FYNNEI. CDR3 length: 13 amino acids. The germline V and J ends were trimmed by 10 bases and 8 bases, with 17 bases remaining between them.

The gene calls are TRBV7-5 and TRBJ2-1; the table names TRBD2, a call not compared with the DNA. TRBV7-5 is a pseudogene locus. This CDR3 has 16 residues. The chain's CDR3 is CARSLVTKLNNNEQFF. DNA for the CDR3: TGTGCCAGAAGCTTAGTAACCAAACTCAATAACAATGAGCAGTTCTTC.

CDR3 in DNA: TGTGCCAGCAGTTACGTGACTAGGGCCGAGGAGCTGTTTTTT. It specifies CASSYVTRAEELFF. V and J are TRBV6-6 and TRBJ2-2; D possibly corresponds to TRBD2 (6 bases). Trimming removed 2 bases from V and 10 bases from J, with 14 bases in between. Germline V lookup: CDR1 MNHNY, CDR2 SVGAGI (reference sequence). This CDR3 region has 14 residues.

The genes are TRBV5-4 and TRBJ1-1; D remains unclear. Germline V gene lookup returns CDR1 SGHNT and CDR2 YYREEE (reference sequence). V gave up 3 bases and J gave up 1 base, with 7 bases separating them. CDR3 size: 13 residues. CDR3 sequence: CASSSRKNTEAFF. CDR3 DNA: TGTGCCAGCAGCTCCAGGAAGAACACTGAAGCTTTCTTT. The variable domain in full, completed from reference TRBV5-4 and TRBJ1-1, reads ETGVTQSPTHLIKTRGQQVTLRCSSQSGHNTVSWYQQALGQGPQFIFQYYREEENGRGNFPPRFSGLQFPNYSSELNVNALELDDSALYLCASSSRKNTEAFFGQGTRLTVV.